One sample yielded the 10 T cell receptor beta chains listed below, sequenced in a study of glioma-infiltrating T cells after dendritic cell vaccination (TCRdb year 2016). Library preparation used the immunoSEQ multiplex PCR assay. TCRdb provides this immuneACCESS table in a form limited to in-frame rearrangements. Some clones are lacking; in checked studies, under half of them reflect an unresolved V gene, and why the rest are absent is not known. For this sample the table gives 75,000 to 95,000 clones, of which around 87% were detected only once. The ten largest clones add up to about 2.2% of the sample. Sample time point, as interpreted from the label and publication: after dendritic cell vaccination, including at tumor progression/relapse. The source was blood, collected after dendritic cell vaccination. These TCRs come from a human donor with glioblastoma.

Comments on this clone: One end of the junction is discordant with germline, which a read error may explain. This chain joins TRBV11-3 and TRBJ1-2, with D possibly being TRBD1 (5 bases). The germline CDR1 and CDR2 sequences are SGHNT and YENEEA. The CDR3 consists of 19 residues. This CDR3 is CASSLDSSKARAPNYDYTF. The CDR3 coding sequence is TGTGCCAGCAGCTTAGACTCTTCCAAGGCCAGGGCACCTAACTATGACTACACCTTC. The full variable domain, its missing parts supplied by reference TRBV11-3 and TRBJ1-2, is EAGVVQSPRYKIIEKKQPVAFWCNPISGHNTLYWYLQNLGQGPELLIRYENEEAVDDSQLPKDRFSAERLKGVDSTLKIQPAELGDSAVYLCASSLDSSKARAPNYDYTFGSGTRLTVV.

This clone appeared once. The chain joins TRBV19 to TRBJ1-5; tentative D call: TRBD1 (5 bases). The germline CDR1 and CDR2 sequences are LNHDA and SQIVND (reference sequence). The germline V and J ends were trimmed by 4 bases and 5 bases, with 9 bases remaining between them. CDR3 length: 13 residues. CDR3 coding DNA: TGTGCCAGTAGTAGTAGGGGTTATCAGCCCCAGCATTTT. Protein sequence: CASSSRGYQPQHF.

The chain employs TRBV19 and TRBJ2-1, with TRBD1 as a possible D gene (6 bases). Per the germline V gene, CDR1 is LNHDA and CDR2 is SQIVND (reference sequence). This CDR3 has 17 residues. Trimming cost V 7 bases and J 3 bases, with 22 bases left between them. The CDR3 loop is CASTERAYSQGYNEQFF. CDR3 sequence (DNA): TGTGCCAGTACCGAGAGGGCCTATTCACAGGGCTACAATGAGCAGTTCTTC.

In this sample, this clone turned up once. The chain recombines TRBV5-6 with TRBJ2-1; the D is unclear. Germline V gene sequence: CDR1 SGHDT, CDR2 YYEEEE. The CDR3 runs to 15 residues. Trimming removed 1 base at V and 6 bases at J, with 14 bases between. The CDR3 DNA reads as TGTGCCAGCAGCTTGAGGCAGGTGAAGGCCAATGAGCAGTTCTTC. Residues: CASSLRQVKANEQFF.

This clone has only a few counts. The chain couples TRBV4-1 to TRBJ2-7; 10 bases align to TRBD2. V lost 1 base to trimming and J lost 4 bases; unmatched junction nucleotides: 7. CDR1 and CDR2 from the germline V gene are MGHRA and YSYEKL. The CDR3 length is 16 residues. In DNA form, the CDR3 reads TGCGCCAGCAGCCAAGTAGCGACTAGCGGGTTGTACGAGCAGTACTTC. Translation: CASSQVATSGLYEQYF.

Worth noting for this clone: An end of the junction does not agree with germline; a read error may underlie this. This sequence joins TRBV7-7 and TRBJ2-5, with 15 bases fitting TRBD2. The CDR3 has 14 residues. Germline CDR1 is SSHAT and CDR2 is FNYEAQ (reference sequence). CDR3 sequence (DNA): TGTGCTAGCAGCTCGGGACTAGCGGGAGGTGAGCAGTACTTC. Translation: CASSSGLAGGEQYF.

Here the CDR3 DNA reads TGTGCCAGCAGCGGGTTACCGAGGGAGACCCAGTACTTC. Translation gives CASSGLPRETQYF. This chain joins TRBV5-6 and TRBJ2-5; D gene unclear. Germline CDR1 SGHDT, CDR2 YYEEEE. The CDR3 totals 13 residues. V shed 4 bases and J shed 5 bases, with 12 bases lying between them.

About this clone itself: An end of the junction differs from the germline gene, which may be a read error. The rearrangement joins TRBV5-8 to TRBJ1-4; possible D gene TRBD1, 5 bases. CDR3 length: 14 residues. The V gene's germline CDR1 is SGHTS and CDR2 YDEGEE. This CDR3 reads CASSLSGTKEKLFF. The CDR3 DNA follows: TGTGCCAGCAGCTTGTCAGGGACTAAAGAAAAACTGTTTTTT.

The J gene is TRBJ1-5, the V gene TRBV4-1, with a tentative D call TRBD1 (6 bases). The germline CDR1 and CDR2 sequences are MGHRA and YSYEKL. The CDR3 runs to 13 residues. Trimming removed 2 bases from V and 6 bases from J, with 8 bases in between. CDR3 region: CASSQTGSQPQHF. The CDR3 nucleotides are TGCGCCAGCAGCCAAACAGGGAGTCAGCCCCAGCATTTT.

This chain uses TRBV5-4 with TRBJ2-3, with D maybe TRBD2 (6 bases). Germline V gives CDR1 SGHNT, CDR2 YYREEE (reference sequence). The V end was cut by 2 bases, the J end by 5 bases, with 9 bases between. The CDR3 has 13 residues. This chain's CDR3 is CASSFGGGDTQYF. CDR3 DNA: TGTGCCAGCAGCTTCGGGGGAGGAGATACGCAGTATTTT.